This TCR beta chain emerged from a study of T cell changes during pregnancy in multiple sclerosis. Data came from immunoSEQ multiplex PCR; TCRdb stores just in-frame clones and leaves some out. The sample lists tens of thousands of clones; 91% were seen once. The CDR3 runs 14 residues. The V end was cut by 1 base, the J end by 0 bases, with 7 bases between. Germline V gene data show CDR1 as MNHNS and CDR2 as SASEGT. This sequence originates from a female donor in good health, enrolled as a control in a pregnancy study. The genes are TRBV6-1 and TRBJ2-7; maybe TRBD1 (5 bases). The sample consisted of peripheral blood, taken after pregnancy. CDR3 sequence: CASSEVDSSYEQYF. CDR3 DNA: TGTGCCAGCAGTGAAGTCGACAGCTCCTACGAGCAGTACTTC.